A selection of T cell receptor beta chains follows, all from one sample in a study of blood T cell repertoires in COVID-19. Sequencing was performed with immunoSEQ multiplex PCR; in TCRdb, only in-frame clones are kept and a portion is missing. Here the sample spans about 220,000 clones, 65% to 85% being singletons. Sequenced: peripheral blood. These receptors were obtained from a woman in her 30s who had recovered from COVID-19. Both conserved end residues are part of each CDR3. The D gene is left open where the match is weak. Not every row has a clone size; where given, it reads once, few, many or a size class.

size | length | J | D | V | DNA | CDR3
NA | 14 | TRBJ2-1 | NA | TRBV6-4 | TGTGCCAGCAGTGATTATTCTGACGGGGATGAGCAGTTCTTC | CASSDYSDGDEQFF
NA | 19 | TRBJ2-7 | NA | TRBV7-9 | TGTGCCAGCAGCTCCCCCCAGAGCCGGAGCGGACTCGACTCCTACGAGCAGTACTTC | CASSSPQSRSGLDSYEQYF
NA | 16 | TRBJ1-6 | NA | TRBV4-1 | TGCGCCAGCAGCCAAGATTTCACCAGGGTCAATTCACCCCTCCACTTT | CASSQDFTRVNSPLHF
NA | 14 | TRBJ1-2 | NA | TRBV3-1/TRBV3-2 | TGTGCCAGCAGCCAGGGAGTGGGGGGGTATGGCTACACCTTC | CASSQGVGGYGYTF
NA | 14 | TRBJ2-2 | NA | TRBV24-1 | TGTGCCACCAGTGAACTACAGGCCACCGGGGAGCTGTTTTTT | CATSELQATGELFF
NA | 14 | TRBJ1-5 | TRBD1 | TRBV6-6 | TGTGCCAGCAGGAGGGGACAGGGCAATCAGCCCCAGCATTTT | CASRRGQGNQPQHF
NA | 13 | TRBJ2-3 | TRBD2 | TRBV5-4 | TGTGCCAGCAGCCCACCGGGGGGTGATACGCAGTATTTT | CASSPPGGDTQYF
NA | 15 | TRBJ2-1 | TRBD2 | TRBV5-5 | TGTGCCAGCAGCTTGGGGCGGGAGTCCTACAATGAGCAGTTCTTC | CASSLGRESYNEQFF
NA | 13 | TRBJ1-4 | TRBD1 | TRBV30 | TGTGCCTGTACGACAGGGTTTAATGAAAAACTGTTTTTT | CACTTGFNEKLFF
NA | 12 | TRBJ2-7 | NA | TRBV6-2/TRBV6-3 | TGTGCCAGCAGTTACTCCCCCGGCGAGCAGTACTTC | CASSYSPGEQYF
NA | 14 | TRBJ1-2 | TRBD1 | TRBV5-6 | TGTGCCAGCAGCTTCGAGGGGGCGCAGAATGGCTACACCTTC | CASSFEGAQNGYTF
once | 12 | TRBJ1-4 | NA | TRBV30 | TGTGCCTGGAGTGTCGAGGGTGAAAAACTGTTTTTT | CAWSVEGEKLFF
NA | 15 | TRBJ1-1 | NA | TRBV7-8 | TGTGCCAGCAGCCCCTGGGAGGCCAAGGGCACTGAAGCTTTCTTT | CASSPWEAKGTEAFF
NA | 15 | TRBJ2-1 | NA | TRBV24-1 | TGTGCCACCAGTGATTTGAGCAGGCTTAACAATGAGCAGTTCTTC | CATSDLSRLNNEQFF
NA | 15 | TRBJ2-7 | TRBD2 | TRBV10-3 | TGTGCCATCAGAGGGACCCCGGGACTAGCGGGACTTACGTACTTC | CAIRGTPGLAGLTYF
NA | 11 | TRBJ1-2 | NA | TRBV7-9 | TGTGCCAGCAGCTCAATCTATGGCTACACCTTC | CASSSIYGYTF
once | 14 | TRBJ1-3 | NA | TRBV28 | TGTGCCAGCGGCCAGGGGCCTACTGGAAACACCATATATTTT | CASGQGPTGNTIYF
few | 13 | TRBJ1-2 | NA | TRBV20-1 | TGCAGTGCTAGTCTTCAGGGAAACTATGGCTACACCTTC | CSASLQGNYGYTF
NA | 15 | TRBJ2-3 | NA | TRBV30 | TGTGCCTGGAGTGTTGGAGGAGGCGGCACAGATACGCAGTATTTT | CAWSVGGGGTDTQYF
NA | 15 | TRBJ2-1 | NA | TRBV5-1 | TGCGCCAGCAGCTTGGAACCTTCGGGCTACAATGAGCAGTTCTTC | CASSLEPSGYNEQFF
NA | 13 | TRBJ1-2 | NA | TRBV2 | TGTGCCAGTGGGGGGTACCTCGACTATGGCTACACCTTC | CASGGYLDYGYTF
NA | 15 | TRBJ1-4 | TRBD1 | TRBV28 | TGTGCCAGCAGTTTAGGGACAGGGGGGGGTGAAAAACTGTTTTTT | CASSLGTGGGEKLFF
NA | 17 | TRBJ2-1 | TRBD2 | TRBV7-6 | TGTGCCAGCAGCCCAAGCCCATACCCTAGCGGATACAATGAGCAGTTCTTC | CASSPSPYPSGYNEQFF
NA | 14 | TRBJ1-6 | TRBD1 | TRBV28 | TGTGCCAGCACCAAACCGGACAGGGAAGCGCCCCTCCACTTT | CASTKPDREAPLHF
NA | 15 | TRBJ2-1 | TRBD1 | TRBV6-4 | TGTGCCAGCCGGGGACAGGGGGCGCCGGGCAATGAGCAGTTCTTC | CASRGQGAPGNEQFF
NA | 14 | TRBJ2-5 | TRBD2 | TRBV19 | TGTGCCAGTAGCCGGGGGGGGTCCGGGGAGACCCAGTACTTC | CASSRGGSGETQYF
NA | 14 | TRBJ1-1 | NA | TRBV6-5 | TGTGCCAGCAGAAATACAAACGGGGGCACTGAAGCTTTCTTT | CASRNTNGGTEAFF
NA | 19 | TRBJ2-3 | TRBD2 | TRBV9 | TGTGCCAGCAGCTCCCCCGAGAGCCGAGCGGGAAGACGCACAGATACGCAGTATTTT | CASSSPESRAGRRTDTQYF
NA | 16 | TRBJ2-7 | NA | TRBV28 | TGTGCCAGCACCCTCGTAGGCGGGACAGTGTACAACGAGCAGTACTTC | CASTLVGGTVYNEQYF
NA | 16 | TRBJ2-3 | TRBD1 | TRBV6-5 | TGTGCCAGCAGATACCTCCGGGACAGTAACACAGATACGCAGTATTTT | CASRYLRDSNTDTQYF
NA | 14 | TRBJ2-7 | TRBD1 | TRBV6-5 | TGTGCCAGCAGTCGGACAGGGAACTCCTACGAGCAGTACTTC | CASSRTGNSYEQYF
few | 12 | TRBJ1-2 | NA | TRBV28 | TGTGCCAACTATGCTCCCGCCAATGGCTACACCTTC | CANYAPANGYTF
NA | 15 | TRBJ2-7 | TRBD2 | TRBV7-9 | TGTGCCATCCCACCAGAAGGACTAGCGGGAGTTTCTTTATACTTC | CAIPPEGLAGVSLYF